This TCR beta chain was identified during a study of sequential checkpoint blockade in melanoma (dated by TCRdb to the late 2010s). Study-wide context: Using 1:1 randomization, the trial assigned patients either to first-line nivolumab followed by ipilimumab (arm A) or to ipilimumab followed by nivolumab (arm B). Both trial sequences were followed by maintenance nivolumab. TCRbeta immunosequencing was performed on DNA from roughly 90 pretreatment melanoma tumor samples. For approximately 22 patients, matched tumor biopsies were taken both before treatment and at week 13, after single-agent nivolumab (arm A) or ipilimumab (arm B). In about 80% of the matched pre- and post-treatment tumor biopsy pairs, both biopsies came from the same lesion.

The CDR3 has 16 amino acids, counting the end cysteine and phenylalanine. The DNA shown is the 48-base CDR3, in frame from base 1. The junction carries 18 bases between V and J, which are trimmed by 0 bases and 6 bases respectively. The germline V gene encodes CDR1 MNHGY and CDR2 SAAAGT. The treatment or condition label, read with the paper, signifies: randomized to nivolumab then ipilimumab (arm A) or the reverse (arm B). Prior DNA-damaging chemotherapy had not been received by any trial patient. Samples came from patients with melanoma in CheckMate 064, a randomized, open-label phase II trial of sequential checkpoint blockade. Tumor TCR sequencing used genomic DNA from formalin-fixed paraffin-embedded (FFPE) tissue samples. Concerning this clone itself: Its antigen target is currently unknown. There are no base qualities to consult, and no much larger clone falls within one base.

General study outcomes and caveats: Patients whose tumor T-cell fraction and clonality increased by week 13 were about 30 times more likely to achieve clinical benefit. The model for predicting response that combines TCR metrics with mutation burden needs to be validated in larger, independent patient cohorts. PD-L1 staining and CD8+ T-cell counts correlated with tumor T-cell fraction and clonality, whereas mutational load did not. Among patients in arm A, the nivolumab-first arm, pretreatment tumor TIL clonality was associated with response (P = .04). Small sample sizes and reduced statistical power limited the analyses of tumor T-cell fraction within each arm.

The immunoSEQ Assay was used to immunosequence TCRbeta CDR3 regions from genomic DNA. Prior to high-throughput sequencing, genomic DNA was amplified by bias-controlled multiplex PCR. The authors' pipeline ran thus. To quantify the absolute abundance of each unique TCRbeta CDR3 region, the sequences were collapsed and filtered. Clonality, defined as 1 minus Pielou's evenness, was calculated using only productive rearrangements. Tumor T-cell fraction was calculated by normalizing TCRbeta template counts to usable DNA, which was estimated from several housekeeping genes. Clones with significantly greater frequencies in on-treatment versus baseline samples were identified using a previously published method. Here the immuneACCESS table is served through TCRdb, limited to in-frame sequences with V and J called. Missing clones are a known gap in these copies; in checked studies unresolved V genes cover under half, and the rest lacks a known reason. The DNA gave D and trimming, while V, J and clone size come from that table. For this sample the table gives around 2,200 clones, of which more than 20% were detected only once. Approximately 16% of the sample is held by the ten biggest clonotypes.

This TCR came from a human donor with melanoma. The rearrangement joined TRBV6-8 to TRBJ2-7; confidence is insufficient to name the D gene. The sequences come from tumor tissue (inferred from file names), collected from a patient given nivolumab and ipilimumab in sequence. The CDR3 is CASSYSTQITTSEQYF. Read as DNA, the sequence is TGTGCCAGCAGTTACTCGACTCAGATAACGACCTCCGAGCAGTACTTC.